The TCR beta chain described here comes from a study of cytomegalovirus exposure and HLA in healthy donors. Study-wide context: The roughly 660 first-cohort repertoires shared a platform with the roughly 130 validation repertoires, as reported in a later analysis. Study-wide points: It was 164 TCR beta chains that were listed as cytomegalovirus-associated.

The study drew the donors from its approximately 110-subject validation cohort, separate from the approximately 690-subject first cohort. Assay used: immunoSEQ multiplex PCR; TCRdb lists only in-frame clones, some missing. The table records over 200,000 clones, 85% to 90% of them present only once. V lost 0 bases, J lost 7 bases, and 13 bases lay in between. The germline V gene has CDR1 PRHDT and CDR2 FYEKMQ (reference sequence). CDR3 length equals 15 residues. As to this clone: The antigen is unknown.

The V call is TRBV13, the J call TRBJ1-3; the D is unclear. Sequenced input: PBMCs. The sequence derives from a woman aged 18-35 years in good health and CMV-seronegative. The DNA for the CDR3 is TGTGCCAGCAGCTTAGGCCAGAGGGTGGGTAACACCATATATTTT. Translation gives CASSLGQRVGNTIYF.